These 20 T cell receptor beta chains came from one sample sequenced in a study of blood T cell repertoires in COVID-19. Assay: immunoSEQ multiplex PCR; the TCRdb copy retains only in-frame clones and omits some. The repertoire holds fewer than 150,000 clones, with approximately 85% as singletons. Sequencing used peripheral blood. These receptor sequences come from a human donor in a cohort sampled during active COVID-19.

The chain has TRBV2 and TRBJ1-1; no clear D. V was cut by 7 bases and J by 6 bases, with 15 bases left in between. CDR1 is SNHLY and CDR2 is FYNNEI in the germline V gene. The CDR3 runs 13 residues. The CDR3 bases are TGTGCCAGCAACGGTCCGGGCGGGGCTGAAGCTTTCTTT. Translated: CASNGPGGAEAFF.

J is TRBJ2-2 and V is TRBV9, with D tentatively TRBD2 (6 bases). Germline V lookup: CDR1 SGDLS, CDR2 YYNGEE. The CDR3 covers 17 residues. With 3 bases removed from V and 1 base from J, the gap between germline ends came to 16 bases. CDR3 coding DNA: TGTGCCAGCAGCGAGCCCCCGGGGGAGCTGAACACCGGGGAGCTGTTTTTT. Residues: CASSEPPGELNTGELFF.

The chain has TRBV5-1 and TRBJ1-1, with 11 bases matching TRBD1. Germline-derived CDR1 and CDR2 are SGHRS and YFSETQ. With 3 bases clipped from V and 6 bases from J, the junction kept 7 bases outside the gene matches. The CDR3 runs to 15 residues. CDR3 sequence (DNA): TGCGCCAGCAGCTGGAGGGACAGGGGGACCGCTGAAGCTTTCTTT. This codes for CASSWRDRGTAEAFF.

The chain couples TRBV15 to TRBJ1-2; D gene unclear. V lost 0 bases to trimming and J lost 3 bases, with 26 bases between them. CDR3 length: 20 residues. Germline V gene lookup returns CDR1 LNHNV and CDR2 YYDKDF (reference sequence). The CDR3 reads CATSRDLRQAGGIMDYGYTF. The CDR3 DNA reads TGTGCCACCAGCAGAGATCTCCGTCAGGCAGGTGGCATTATGGACTATGGCTACACCTTC.

This sequence joins TRBV6-5 and TRBJ1-1; 8 bases line up with TRBD1. V lost 5 bases, J lost 1 base, and 3 bases stayed unmatched. This CDR3 has 14 residues. The germline CDR1 and CDR2 sequences are MNHEY and SVGAGI. In nucleotides, the CDR3 is TGTGCCAGCAGTCCGGACAGGGAGAACACTGAAGCTTTCTTT. Amino acids: CASSPDRENTEAFF.

The chain employs TRBV7-2 and TRBJ2-7; D is uncertain. Germline CDR1 SGHTA, CDR2 FQGNSA. V gave up 1 base and J gave up 3 bases, with 4 bases separating them. This CDR3 has 12 amino acids. The CDR3 DNA sequence: TGTGCCAGCAGCTTAGGGAGCTACGAGCAGTACTTC. Its protein is CASSLGSYEQYF. Supplemented by reference TRBV7-2 and TRBJ2-7, the full variable domain reads GAGVSQSPSNKVTEKGKDVELRCDPISGHTALYWYRQSLGQGLEFLIYFQGNSAPDKSGLPSDRFSAERTGGSVSTLTIQRTQQEDSAVYLCASSLGSYEQYFGPGTRLTVT.

The sample holds a few counts of this clone. The chain is built from TRBV30 and TRBJ2-2; D is ambiguous. The CDR3 contains 12 residues. Germline V lookup: CDR1 GTSNPN, CDR2 SVGIG (reference sequence). V lost 0 bases and J 7 bases, leaving 6 bases between the germline ends. As DNA, the CDR3 is TGTGCCTGGAGTGTACATGTCGGGGAGCTGTTTTTT. It encodes CAWSVHVGELFF.

The chain has TRBV11-2 and TRBJ2-5; D remains unclear. CDR1 is SGHAT and CDR2 is FQNNGV in the germline V gene. This CDR3 has 12 amino acids. Trimming left V 5 bases short and J 4 bases short, with 8 bases between. The CDR3 here is CASSLAPETQYF. CDR3 nucleotide sequence: TGTGCCAGCAGCCTGGCCCCAGAGACCCAGTACTTC.

The genes are TRBV11-2 and TRBJ2-1; perhaps TRBD2 as D (6 bases). V shed 6 bases and J shed 0 bases, with 12 bases lying between them. The CDR3 consists of 15 residues. Germline loops: CDR1 SGHAT, CDR2 FQNNGV. The CDR3 sequence: CASRSAGYSYNEQFF. As DNA, the CDR3 is TGTGCCAGCAGGTCAGCGGGCTACTCCTACAATGAGCAGTTCTTC.

The chain has TRBV6-1 and TRBJ2-7, with TRBD1 matching 7 bases. This CDR3 region has 17 residues. From germline, CDR1 is MNHNS and CDR2 SASEGT. The V and J ends lost 3 bases and 5 bases, in that order; junction bases with no gene match: 16. The CDR3 is CASSENWMGTALHEQYF. The CDR3 nucleotides read TGTGCCAGCAGTGAGAATTGGATGGGGACAGCCCTTCACGAGCAGTACTTC.

The V gene is TRBV27, the J gene TRBJ2-3; 8 bases align to TRBD1. The length of the CDR3 is 16 residues. Germline V gene lookup returns CDR1 MNHEY and CDR2 SMNVEV (reference sequence). Losses at the gene ends were 6 bases for V and 2 bases for J; bases not matched to a gene: 10. CDR3 in amino acids: CASSPLGQGYTDTQYF. CDR3 coding DNA: TGTGCCAGCAGCCCACTTGGACAGGGATACACAGATACGCAGTATTTT.

A few counts support this clone. The chain has TRBV30 and TRBJ2-5; the match to TRBD2 covers 9 bases. Germline V gives CDR1 GTSNPN, CDR2 SVGIG (reference sequence). The CDR3 contains 15 residues. The junction had 13 bases not matched to a gene; V was cut back by 6 bases and J by 5 bases. CDR3 DNA sequence: TGTGCCTGTGGAGGGGCGGGAGGGCCTTCCGAGACCCAGTACTTC. Translated, it gives CACGGAGGPSETQYF.

V gene TRBV7-2 combines with J gene TRBJ2-7; 10 nucleotides line up with TRBD1. V was clipped by 5 bases and J by 3 bases; unmatched bases: 7. The CDR3 loop spans 15 amino acids. The germline CDR1 and CDR2 sequences are SGHTA and FQGNSA. CDR3 in amino acids: CASSLTGGDIYEQYF. DNA of the CDR3: TGTGCCAGCAGCCTGACAGGGGGCGACATCTACGAGCAGTACTTC.

The rearrangement uses TRBV2 and TRBJ2-7; possibly TRBD2 for D (5 bases). CDR3 length: 14 amino acids. Between the trimmed V and J ends, which lost 2 bases and 4 bases, there was a span of 12 bases. The V gene's germline CDR1 is SNHLY and CDR2 FYNNEI. The CDR3 DNA reads as TGTGCCAGCAGTGAAAACCTGGGGAGATACGAGCAGTACGTC. Translated, it gives CASSENLGRYEQYV.

The V call is TRBV6-4, the J call TRBJ2-2; 7 nucleotides line up with TRBD2. Germline V gene data show CDR1 as MRHNA and CDR2 as SNTAGT. Unmatched junction bases numbered 7, after V lost 0 bases and J lost 6 bases. The CDR3 extends over 16 amino acids. The CDR3 spells CASSDSGLGVAGELFF. CDR3 coding DNA: TGTGCCAGCAGTGACTCCGGACTAGGGGTCGCCGGGGAGCTGTTTTTT.

The J gene is TRBJ2-1, the V gene TRBV10-1; TRBD2 matches at 11 bases. Germline lookup yields CDR1 WNHNN and CDR2 SYGVQD (reference sequence). The CDR3 has 16 amino acids. The J segment lost 6 bases and the V segment lost 0 bases, leaving 4 bases of the junction unmatched. The CDR3 loop is CASSESMGTSGNEQFF. The CDR3 DNA follows: TGCGCCAGCAGTGAGTCGATGGGGACTAGCGGCAATGAGCAGTTCTTC.

V and J are TRBV5-4 and TRBJ1-3; 8 bases align to TRBD1. Trimming removed 9 bases from V and 1 base from J; junction bases left unmatched: 18. The V gene's germline CDR1 is SGHNT and CDR2 YYREEE (reference sequence). The CDR3 totals 18 residues. CDR3 nucleotides: TGTGCCATCACCCTCCTACCGGGACAGGAAAAGTCTGGAAACACCATATATTTT. Protein sequence: CAITLLPGQEKSGNTIYF.

The rearrangement links TRBV7-7 to TRBJ2-5; the match to TRBD2 covers 8 bases. This CDR3 is 14 amino acids long. Germline V lookup: CDR1 SSHAT, CDR2 FNYEAQ (reference sequence). The V segment lost 0 bases and the J segment 5 bases; nucleotides outside the gene matches: 2. The CDR3 bases are TGTGCCAGCAGCTTAGCCGGGAGGGGCGAGACCCAGTACTTC. Translation: CASSLAGRGETQYF. Using reference TRBV7-7 and TRBJ2-5 for the parts outside the CDR3, the full variable domain is GAGVSQSPRYKVTKRGQDVTLRCDPISSHATLYWYQQALGQGPEFLTYFNYEAQPDKSGLPSDRFSAERPEGSISTLTIQRTEQRDSAMYRCASSLAGRGETQYFGPGTRLLVL.

The V and J genes are TRBV5-6 and TRBJ2-5, with 11 bases identical to TRBD1. This CDR3 spans 17 amino acids. Trimming cost V 2 bases and J 1 base; bases outside gene matches: 7. CDR1 and CDR2 from the germline V gene are SGHDT and YYEEEE. The CDR3 loop reads CASSFLGDRGIQETQYF. In DNA form, the CDR3 reads TGTGCCAGCAGCTTCTTGGGGGACAGGGGGATCCAAGAGACCCAGTACTTC.

The V call is TRBV30, the J call TRBJ2-7; 10 bases are shared with TRBD1. Germline CDR1 is GTSNPN and CDR2 is SVGIG (reference sequence). The trim removed 0 bases at V and 0 bases at J, leaving 2 bases unmatched. The CDR3 runs to 15 residues. CDR3 DNA sequence: TGTGCCTGGAGTGTACGGGACAGGGGCTCCTACGAGCAGTACTTC. It specifies CAWSVRDRGSYEQYF.